The source of this T cell receptor (beta chain) is a study of blood T cell repertoires in COVID-19. Per germline, CDR1 SGDLS and CDR2 YYNGEE. This CDR3 contains 17 residues. V gave up 3 bases and J gave up 0 bases; unmatched junction bases: 5. Clones were sequenced by immunoSEQ multiplex PCR, and TCRdb holds only the in-frame ones, with some missing. The sample contains 90,000 to 150,000 clones, about three quarters of which appear only once. V is TRBV9 and J is TRBJ2-6, with 8 bases matching TRBD1. This clonotype was sampled from a human donor with acute or convalescent COVID-19. The donor label of this sample is uncertain. Sequenced: peripheral blood. The CDR3 DNA is TGTGCCAGCAGCGCTCCAACAGGGGGCTCTGGGGCCAACGTCCTGACTTTC. Residues: CASSAPTGGSGANVLTF.